This paragraph reports one TCR beta chain. The antigen is not known. These data come from a study of cytomegalovirus exposure and HLA in healthy donors. Findings and caveats of the study: Earlier analysis looked at TCR beta V segments, and most were productive about 90% or about 30% of the time. In all likelihood, a cluster of highly shared sequence variants was a sequencing artifact.

Trimming removed 3 bases at V and 3 bases at J, with 6 bases between. This CDR3 is 13 amino acids long. Germline values: CDR1 SGDLS, CDR2 YYNGEE. Primers for the PCR totalled 60 Vbeta and 13 Jbeta. Profiling relied on immunoSEQ multiplex PCR, and the TCRdb table lists in-frame clones only, not all of them. The sample lists 150,000 to 200,000 clones; around 76% were seen once. Sequencing was performed on PBMCs. This clonotype originated in a girl aged 10 to 17 in good health and CMV-seropositive. The chain joins TRBV9 to TRBJ2-2; possibly TRBD2 for D (5 bases). The CDR3 here is CASSAGDTGELFF. CDR3 DNA sequence: TGTGCCAGCAGCGCCGGGGACACCGGGGAGCTGTTTTTT.